Shown below are 18 T cell receptor beta chains from a single sample sequenced in a study of blood T cells in healthy people across ages. Through a sample-barcoded 5' primer and a J-beta primer mix, a second PCR was run for roughly 6 to 11 cycles. TCRdb analysed the 5' RACE reads with MiXCR anew, one entry per CDR3 protein. Here the sample spans some 790,000 distinct CDR3 sequences, more than 25% being singletons. The specimen was blood. These receptors all stem from a woman older than 75 in good health.

The CDR3 is CASSPQRGGYEQYF. The CDR3 DNA reads TGTGCCAGCAGCCCCCAGCGGGGAGGATACGAGCAGTACTTC. V and J are TRBV3-1 and TRBJ2-4, with 7 bases lining up with TRBD2. The better agreement between TRBJ2-7 and the DNA end casts doubt on the J call. CDR3 length: 14 residues. The V gene's germline CDR1 is LGHDT and CDR2 YNNKEL (reference sequence).

This clonotype appeared a few times. This chain links TRBV7-9 with TRBJ1-4; 7 positions match TRBD1. Germline CDR1 is SEHNR and CDR2 is FQNEAQ (reference sequence). The CDR3 has 14 residues. The V gene end was trimmed by 5 bases and the J gene end by 8 bases; junction bases not matched to a gene: 8. The CDR3 protein is CASSPGTAVEKLFF. Written as DNA, the CDR3 is TGTGCCAGCAGCCCCGGGACAGCCGTGGAAAAACTGTTTTTT.

V usage is TRBV27 and J usage is TRBJ2-7, with D possibly TRBD2 on 5 matching bases. From germline, CDR1 is MNHEY and CDR2 SMNVEV (reference sequence). This CDR3 has 18 amino acids. V dropped 5 bases and J dropped 0 bases, with 23 bases sitting between them. The CDR3 region has the DNA TGTGCCAGCAGTCCGGCCCCGGGGATCGCGCTAAGCTCCTACGAGCAGTACTTC. Its protein product is CASSPAPGIALSSYEQYF.

This clonotype was picked up many times. The chain is built from TRBV5-1 and TRBJ2-3; a weak D match, TRBD1 (6 bases). This CDR3 spans 15 amino acids. Germline CDR1 is SGHRS and CDR2 is YFSETQ. V lost 7 bases and J lost 1, with 16 bases in between. Here the CDR3 reads CASPRRDKRTDTQYF. The CDR3 nucleotides read TGCGCCAGCCCACGCCGGGACAAACGCACAGATACGCAGTATTTT.

In the case of this clonotype: Just one base apart from a much larger clone, this may be a read error. J is TRBJ1-2 and V is TRBV4-1, with 7 bases that match TRBD1. This CDR3 contains 16 residues. The V gene's germline CDR1 is MGHRA and CDR2 YSYEKL. CDR3 bases: TGCGCCGGCAGCCAAGAGTTTTGGGACAGAAACTATGGCTACACCTTC. It translates to CAGSQEFWDRNYGYTF.

The chain combines TRBV11-3 with TRBJ2-7; 9 bases are a match to TRBD1. Trimming removed 1 base from V and 7 bases from J; junction bases left unmatched: 8. Germline-derived CDR1 and CDR2 are SGHNT and YENEEA. CDR3 length: 15 amino acids. The CDR3 nucleotides read TGTGCCAGCAGCTTAGTGGACAGGGGAGGAAGGGAGCAGTACTTC. Protein sequence: CASSLVDRGGREQYF. Based on the CDR3 plus reference TRBV11-3 and TRBJ2-7, the full variable domain is EAGVVQSPRYKIIEKKQPVAFWCNPISGHNTLYWYLQNLGQGPELLIRYENEEAVDDSQLPKDRFSAERLKGVDSTLKIQPAELGDSAVYLCASSLVDRGGREQYFGPGTRLTVT.

The rearrangement joins TRBV20-1 to TRBJ2-3; 9 bases map to TRBD2. CDR1 and CDR2 (germline): DFQATT, SNEGSKA (reference sequence). CDR3 length: 17 amino acids. The V and J ends lost 4 bases and 3 bases, in that order; junction bases with no gene match: 14. The CDR3 nucleotides are TGCAGTGCTATTGGCCAGCGGGGGGAAGTGAGGACAGATACGCAGTATTTT. Residues: CSAIGQRGEVRTDTQYF.

This clonotype was seen at least ten times. The CDR3 region has the DNA TGTGCCAGCAGCTTAGATGAGGGGGGGACCTCCACAGATACGCAGTATTTT. Translation gives CASSLDEGGTSTDTQYF. V gene TRBV7-9 combines with J gene TRBJ2-3, with D possibly being TRBD2 (7 bases). CDR3 length: 17 residues. Germline loops: CDR1 SEHNR, CDR2 FQNEAQ (reference sequence). V gave up 1 base and J gave up 2 bases, with 16 bases separating them.

This clonotype has ten or more counts. The J gene is TRBJ1-5, the V gene TRBV7-2; the D gene is possibly TRBD1 (5 bases). Germline CDR1 and CDR2: SGHTA and FQGNSA. V dropped 3 bases and J dropped 7 bases, with 13 bases sitting between them. CDR3 length: 14 amino acids. The CDR3 protein is CASSLLDSGQPQHF. The CDR3 DNA reads as TGTGCCAGCAGCTTGCTAGACAGCGGGCAGCCCCAGCATTTT.

This clonotype was detected many times. The V call is TRBV12-3 or TRBV12-4, the J call TRBJ1-1; D call uncertain. V lost 7 bases and J 7 bases, leaving 16 bases between the germline ends. The CDR3 extends over 13 amino acids. CDR3 bases: TGTGCCAGCACCCTAGACACCTCAGGTGAAGCTTTCTTT. Its protein product is CASTLDTSGEAFF.

V usage is TRBV6-1 and J usage is TRBJ2-7; D not certain. Between the trimmed V and J ends, which lost 2 bases and 2 bases, there was a span of 13 bases. Germline CDR1 and CDR2: MNHNS and SASEGT. CDR3 size: 15 residues. CDR3 DNA sequence: TGTGCCAGCAGTGAATCAATGAGGCCTCCCTACGAGCAGTACTTC. Its protein is CASSESMRPPYEQYF.

This clonotype appeared a single time. V and J are TRBV12-5 and TRBJ1-1, with D maybe TRBD1 (6 bases). The CDR3 has 13 amino acids. V lost 6 bases, J lost 5 bases, and 13 bases lay in between. The germline CDR1 and CDR2 sequences are LGHNT and FRNRAP. The CDR3 spells CASGSQGGTEAFF. The CDR3 nucleotides are TGTGCTAGTGGGTCACAGGGTGGGACTGAAGCTTTCTTT. The whole variable domain, remainder taken from reference TRBV12-5 and TRBJ1-1, is DARVTQTPRHKVTEMGQEVTMRCQPILGHNTVFWYRQTMMQGLELLAYFRNRAPLDDSGMPKDRFSAEMPDATLATLKIQPSEPRDSAVYFCASGSQGGTEAFFGQGTRLTVV.

Note on this clonotype: The junction does not match germline at one end; this may be a read error. The chain has TRBV7-9 and TRBJ2-3; weak D call: TRBD2 (6 bases). CDR3 length equals 12 residues. CDR1 is SEHNR and CDR2 is FQNEAQ in the germline V gene (reference sequence). CDR3 DNA: TGTGTCAGCAGCTCTGGGGAGGCGACGCAGTATTTT. Its protein product is CVSSSGEATQYF.

This clonotype showed up just a few times. This sequence joins TRBV7-2 and TRBJ1-1; D is undetermined. CDR1 and CDR2 (germline): SGHTA, FQGNSA. The CDR3 loop spans 14 amino acids. V lost 6 bases and J 0 bases, leaving 11 bases between the germline ends. CDR3 coding DNA: TGTGCCAGCAGTCGGACCCTCTTGAACACTGAAGCTTTCTTT. Residues: CASSRTLLNTEAFF.

This clonotype showed up just a few times. The J gene is TRBJ2-7, the V gene TRBV4-3, with D perhaps TRBD1 (6 bases). The germline gives CDR1 LGHNA, CDR2 YSLEER. This CDR3 contains 20 residues. The V gene lost 0 bases and the J gene lost 2 bases, with 26 bases spanning the gap. This CDR3 is CASSQDPLDRNTDIPYEQYF. The DNA of the CDR3 is TGCGCCAGCAGCCAAGATCCCTTAGACAGGAATACTGATATTCCCTACGAGCAGTACTTC.

Details on this clonotype: Just one base apart from a much larger clone, this may be a read error. The rearrangement uses TRBV9 and TRBJ2-3, with 9 bases fitting TRBD2. Trimming took 0 bases from V and 1 from J; bases not matched to a gene: 6. Per germline, CDR1 SGDLS and CDR2 YYNGEE. The CDR3 extends over 17 amino acids. CDR3 sequence (DNA): TGTGCCAGCAGCGTAGGTCAAGCGGGGGGTGGCACAGATACGCAGTATTTT. Amino acids: CASSVGQAGGGTDTQYF. The variable domain in full, with the rest retrieved from reference TRBV9 and TRBJ2-3, is DSGVTQTPKHLITATGQRVTLRCSPRSGDLSVYWYQQSLDQGLQFLIQYYNGEERAKGNILERFSAQQFPDLHSELNLSSLELGDSALYFCASSVGQAGGGTDTQYFGPGTRLTVL.

On this clonotype: A read error may be the cause here, since a much bigger clone is one base away. This chain links TRBV7-9 with TRBJ1-4; no reliable D call. The CDR3 spans 15 residues. Looked up from germline, CDR1 is SEHNR and CDR2 is FQNEAQ (reference sequence). Trimming left V 0 bases short and J 5 bases short, with 10 bases between. The CDR3 loop reads CASSLAGRRNEKLFF. In DNA, the CDR3 is TGTGCCAGCAGCTTAGCAGGGAGGAGAAATGAAAAACTGTTTTTT.

In regard to this clonotype: A read error may produce the germline difference seen at one junction end. The chain links TRBV27 to TRBJ2-3; 8 bases match TRBD2. Germline CDR1 MNHEY, CDR2 SMNVEV (reference sequence). The CDR3 runs to 16 residues. In DNA, the CDR3 is TGTGCCAGCAGTCTGGGACTAGTAACCAGTACAGATGCGCAGTATTTT. Its protein is CASSLGLVTSTDAQYF.